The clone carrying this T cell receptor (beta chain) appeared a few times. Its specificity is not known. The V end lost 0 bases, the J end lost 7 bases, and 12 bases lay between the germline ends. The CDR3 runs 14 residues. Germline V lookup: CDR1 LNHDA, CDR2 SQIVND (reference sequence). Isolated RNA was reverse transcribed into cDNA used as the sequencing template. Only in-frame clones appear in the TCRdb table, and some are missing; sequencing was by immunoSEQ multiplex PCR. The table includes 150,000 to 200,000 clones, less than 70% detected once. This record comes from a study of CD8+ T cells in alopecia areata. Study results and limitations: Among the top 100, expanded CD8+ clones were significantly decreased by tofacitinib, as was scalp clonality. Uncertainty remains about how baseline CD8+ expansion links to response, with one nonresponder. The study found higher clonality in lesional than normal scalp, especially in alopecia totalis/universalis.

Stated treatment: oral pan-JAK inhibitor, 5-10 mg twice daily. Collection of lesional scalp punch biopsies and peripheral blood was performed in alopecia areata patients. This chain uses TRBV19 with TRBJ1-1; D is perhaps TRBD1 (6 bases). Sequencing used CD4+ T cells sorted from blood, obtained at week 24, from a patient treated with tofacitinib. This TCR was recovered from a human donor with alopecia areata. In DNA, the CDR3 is TGTGCCAGTAGTATAGATCTACAGGGTGGTGAAGCTTTCTTT. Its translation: CASSIDLQGGEAFF.